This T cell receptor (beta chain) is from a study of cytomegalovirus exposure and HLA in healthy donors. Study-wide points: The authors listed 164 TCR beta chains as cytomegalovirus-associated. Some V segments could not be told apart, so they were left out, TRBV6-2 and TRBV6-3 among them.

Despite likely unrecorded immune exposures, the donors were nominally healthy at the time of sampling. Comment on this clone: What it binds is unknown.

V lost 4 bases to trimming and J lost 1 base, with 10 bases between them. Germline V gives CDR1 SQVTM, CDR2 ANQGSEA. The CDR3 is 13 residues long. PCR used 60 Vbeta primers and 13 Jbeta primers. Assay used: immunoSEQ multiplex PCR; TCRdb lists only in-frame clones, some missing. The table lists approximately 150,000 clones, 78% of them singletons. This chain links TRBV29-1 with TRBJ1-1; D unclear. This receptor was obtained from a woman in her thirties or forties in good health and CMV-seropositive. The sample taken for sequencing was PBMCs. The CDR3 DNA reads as TGCAGCGTTGTATTGTCAGGGAACACTGAAGCTTTCTTT. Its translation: CSVVLSGNTEAFF.